Each of the 16 T cell receptor beta chains below was sequenced from the same sample in a study of cytomegalovirus exposure and HLA in healthy donors. Assay: immunoSEQ multiplex PCR; the TCRdb copy retains only in-frame clones and omits some. The data contain more than 130,000 clones, 70% to 90% of them singletons. The sample consisted of PBMCs. Every receptor here comes from a woman aged 18 to 35 in good health and CMV-seropositive.

The chain combines TRBV19 with TRBJ1-5; no clear D gene. CDR3 length: 14 residues. Germline CDR1 reads LNHDA; CDR2 reads SQIVND (reference sequence). The germline V and J ends were trimmed by 3 bases and 0 bases, with 6 bases remaining between them. CDR3 nucleotides: TGTGCCAGTAGTATCCGCGATAGCAATCAGCCCCAGCATTTT. Translation: CASSIRDSNQPQHF. The whole variable domain, remainder taken from reference TRBV19 and TRBJ1-5, is DGGITQSPKYLFRKEGQNVTLSCEQNLNHDAMYWYRQDPGQGLRLIYYSQIVNDFQKGDIAEGYSVSREKKESFPLTVTSAQKNPTAFYLCASSIRDSNQPQHFGDGTRLSIL.

The CDR3 reads CSVESRGEGNYGYTF. DNA of the CDR3: TGCAGCGTTGAGTCGCGGGGTGAGGGTAACTATGGCTACACCTTC. The chain uses TRBV29-1 and TRBJ1-2, with D unresolved. Germline V gene sequence: CDR1 SQVTM, CDR2 ANQGSEA. Deletions cut 3 bases from V and 1 base from J, with 15 bases between. The CDR3 loop spans 15 amino acids.

The V and J genes are TRBV6-1 and TRBJ1-3; D unresolved. V was shortened by 3 bases and J by 0 bases, with 18 bases between the two germline ends. This CDR3 spans 18 amino acids. CDR1 is MNHNS, CDR2 SASEGT, per germline. The CDR3 DNA sequence: TGTGCCAGCAGTGATTGGCTAAGAGGGCCTTACTCTGGAAACACCATATATTTT. This encodes CASSDWLRGPYSGNTIYF.

The CDR3 DNA follows: TGTGCCAGCAGTTTCCGGACAGGGGGACGTGAAAAACTGTTTTTT. Its protein is CASSFRTGGREKLFF. The rearrangement uses TRBV28 and TRBJ1-4; 10 positions match TRBD1. There are 15 residues in the CDR3. J gave up 7 bases and V 3 bases, and 5 bases lay outside the gene matches. Germline CDR1 is MDHEN and CDR2 is SYDVKM.

The gene calls are TRBV19 and TRBJ1-4; 10 positions agree with TRBD1. The ends lost 6 bases at V and 8 bases at J; junction bases unmatched: 9. There are 15 residues in the CDR3. Germline V gives CDR1 LNHDA, CDR2 SQIVND (reference sequence). CDR3 sequence (DNA): TGTGCCAGTAGCCTCTGGACAGGGGGAGAGGAAAAACTGTTTTTT. It codes for CASSLWTGGEEKLFF.

This clone was seen a single time. The rearrangement links TRBV7-2 to TRBJ1-6; 11 positions match TRBD1. V gave up 4 bases and J gave up 9 bases; unmatched junction bases: 5. This CDR3 has 15 residues. Germline CDR1 SGHTA, CDR2 FQGNSA. CDR3 coding DNA: TGTGCCAGCAGCTGGACAGGGGGCAGGAGTTCACCCCTCCACTTT. It encodes CASSWTGGRSSPLHF.

This clone came up once. The chain links TRBV4-2 to TRBJ2-3; 12 bases line up with TRBD2. V was pared by 1 base and J by 2 bases, with 10 bases of the junction left unmatched. This CDR3 comprises 19 residues. CDR1 is LGHNA, CDR2 YNFKEQ, per germline. The CDR3, as DNA: TGTGCCAGCAGCCAAGCGACTAGCGGGGGAGGACAGTCCACAGATACGCAGTATTTT. Protein: CASSQATSGGGQSTDTQYF.

The chain links TRBV11-2 to TRBJ1-5; possibly TRBD1 for D (5 bases). The CDR3 runs 19 residues. CDR1 SGHAT and CDR2 FQNNGV come from the germline V gene. The V and J ends lost 0 bases and 4 bases respectively, with 22 bases between them. CDR3 in amino acids: CASSLDRGGVIPGNQPQHF. The CDR3, as DNA: TGTGCCAGCAGCTTAGATCGTGGGGGGGTCATACCCGGGAATCAGCCCCAGCATTTT.

The chain couples TRBV14 to TRBJ2-3; no definite D call. This CDR3 contains 11 residues. Per germline, CDR1 SGHDN and CDR2 FVKESK. Trimming pared 4 bases from V and 11 bases from J, leaving 10 bases between. In nucleotides, the CDR3 is TGTGCCAGCAGCCGGAGCCCACTGCAGTATTTT. Encoded protein: CASSRSPLQYF.

The chain recombines TRBV30 with TRBJ1-3; no clear D. Trimming pared 3 bases from V and 0 bases from J, leaving 9 bases between. Looked up from germline, CDR1 is GTSNPN and CDR2 is SVGIG (reference sequence). The CDR3 has 14 residues. The CDR3 is CAWSPDTSGNTIYF. The CDR3 DNA reads as TGTGCCTGGAGCCCTGACACCTCTGGAAACACCATATATTTT.

V and J are TRBV13 and TRBJ2-1; a weak D match, TRBD1 (5 bases). The CDR3 length is 15 residues. CDR1 is PRHDT, CDR2 FYEKMQ, per germline (reference sequence). The germline V and J ends were trimmed by 1 base and 0 bases, with 7 bases remaining between them. The CDR3 spells CASSLEQVSYNEQFF. In nucleotides, the CDR3 is TGTGCCAGCAGCTTAGAACAGGTCTCCTACAATGAGCAGTTCTTC. Full variable domain (outside the CDR3, taken from reference TRBV13 and TRBJ2-1): AAGVIQSPRHLIKEKRETATLKCYPIPRHDTVYWYQQGPGQDPQFLISFYEKMQSDKGSIPDRFSAQQFSDYHSELNMSSLELGDSALYFCASSLEQVSYNEQFFGPGTRLTVL.

The table lists this clone with a count of one. The rearrangement joins TRBV19 to TRBJ2-4, with TRBD2 matching 9 bases. After removal of 5 bases from V and 8 bases from J, the junction contained 13 bases not matched to a gene. The CDR3 sequence is 16 residues long. From germline, CDR1 is LNHDA and CDR2 SQIVND (reference sequence). DNA of the CDR3: TGTGCCAGTAGTCACCGGGGTGGCGGGAGGGAAGACATTCAGTACTTC. Its protein product is CASSHRGGGREDIQYF.

This sequence joins TRBV2 and TRBJ2-4; D is uncertain. The CDR3 length is 12 residues. The V and J ends lost 2 bases and 7 bases respectively, with 6 bases between them. From germline, CDR1 is SNHLY and CDR2 FYNNEI. The chain's CDR3 is CASSESLNIQYF. Written as DNA, the CDR3 is TGTGCCAGCAGTGAAAGCCTTAACATTCAGTACTTC.

The chain carries TRBV15 and TRBJ2-3, with a tentative D call TRBD1 (5 bases). The length of the CDR3 is 14 residues. Trimming took 1 base from V and 3 from J, leaving 8 bases between them. Germline V lookup: CDR1 LNHNV, CDR2 YYDKDF (reference sequence). CDR3 sequence reads: CATSRGYRTDTQYF. The CDR3 region has the DNA TGTGCCACCAGCAGAGGCTACAGGACAGATACGCAGTATTTT.

The chain has TRBV11-2 and TRBJ1-2; a possible D gene is TRBD1 (5 bases). Germline loops: CDR1 SGHAT, CDR2 FQNNGV. V was trimmed by 2 bases and J by 3 bases, leaving 16 bases between them. The CDR3 extends over 16 amino acids. CDR3 in DNA: TGTGCCAGCAGCTTATCCGTGATGTGGGGGGACTATGGCTACACCTTC. Its protein is CASSLSVMWGDYGYTF.

The J gene is TRBJ2-1, the V gene TRBV7-9, with 10 bases aligning to TRBD2. CDR1 is SEHNR, CDR2 FQNEAQ, per germline (reference sequence). This CDR3 is built from 17 residues. The V gene end was trimmed by 1 base and the J gene end by 2 bases; junction bases not matched to a gene: 5. In DNA, the CDR3 is TGTGCCAGCAGCTTAGGCAGCACTAGCGGGGCCTACAATGAGCAGTTCTTC. Amino acids: CASSLGSTSGAYNEQFF.